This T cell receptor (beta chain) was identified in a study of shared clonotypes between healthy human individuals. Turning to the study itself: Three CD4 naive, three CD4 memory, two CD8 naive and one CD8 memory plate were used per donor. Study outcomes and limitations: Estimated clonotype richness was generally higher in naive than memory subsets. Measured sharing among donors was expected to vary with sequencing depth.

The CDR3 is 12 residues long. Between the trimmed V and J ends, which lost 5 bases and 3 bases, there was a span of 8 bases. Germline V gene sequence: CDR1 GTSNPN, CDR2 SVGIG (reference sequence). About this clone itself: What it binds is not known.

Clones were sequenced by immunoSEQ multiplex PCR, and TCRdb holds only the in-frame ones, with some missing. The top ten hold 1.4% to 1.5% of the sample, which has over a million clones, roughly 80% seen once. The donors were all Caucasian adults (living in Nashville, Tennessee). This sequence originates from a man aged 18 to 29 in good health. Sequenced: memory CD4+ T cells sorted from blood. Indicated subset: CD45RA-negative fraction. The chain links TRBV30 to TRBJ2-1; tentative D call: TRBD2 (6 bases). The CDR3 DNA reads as TGTGCCTGGGCGGGACTCTACAATGAGCAGTTCTTC. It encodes CAWAGLYNEQFF.